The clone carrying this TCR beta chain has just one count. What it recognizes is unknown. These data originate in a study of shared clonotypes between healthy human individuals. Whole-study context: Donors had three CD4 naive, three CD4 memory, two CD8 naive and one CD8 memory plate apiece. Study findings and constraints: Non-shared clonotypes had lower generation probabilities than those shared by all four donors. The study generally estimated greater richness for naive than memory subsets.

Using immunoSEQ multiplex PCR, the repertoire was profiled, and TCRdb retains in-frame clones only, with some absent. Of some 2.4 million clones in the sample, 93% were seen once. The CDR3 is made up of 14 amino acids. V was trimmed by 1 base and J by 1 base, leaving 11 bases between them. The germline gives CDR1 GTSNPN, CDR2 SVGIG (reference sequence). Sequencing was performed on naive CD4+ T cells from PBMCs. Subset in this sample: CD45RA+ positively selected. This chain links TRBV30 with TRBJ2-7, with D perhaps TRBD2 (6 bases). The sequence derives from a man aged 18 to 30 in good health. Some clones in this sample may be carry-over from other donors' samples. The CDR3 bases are TGTGCCTGGAGTGACGGGAGTGGTTCCTACGAGCAGTACTTC. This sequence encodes CAWSDGSGSYEQYF.